These 26 T cell receptor beta chains originate from one sample sequenced in a study of human thymus T cells. Surgeons resected thymus tissue during corrective heart surgery. Here immunoSEQ multiplex PCR was the method, and the copy in TCRdb shows in-frame clones only, minus some. The repertoire holds about 130,000 clones, with more than 90% as singletons. Sequenced sample: thymus tissue. The source is a boy in the first two years of life with a congenital heart defect but otherwise immunologically healthy.

The chain links TRBV10-3 to TRBJ2-7, with TRBD1 identical over 8 bases. V was clipped by 6 bases and J by 4 bases; unmatched bases: 5. The CDR3 loop spans 13 amino acids. Germline values: CDR1 ENHRY, CDR2 SYGVKD. CDR3 sequence reads: CAISRTGFYEQYF. The DNA of the CDR3 is TGTGCCATCAGCCGGACAGGGTTTTACGAGCAGTACTTC.

The J gene is TRBJ1-2, the V gene TRBV7-3; D is ambiguous. Germline V gene lookup returns CDR1 SGHTA and CDR2 FQGTGA. The V end lost 4 bases, the J end lost 7 bases, and 13 bases lay between the germline ends. There are 13 residues in the CDR3. The CDR3 DNA reads as TGTGCCAGCAGCTCGGGCCCCTTGGGTGGCTACACCTTC. This sequence encodes CASSSGPLGGYTF.

The chain employs TRBV7-9 and TRBJ2-1; 9 bases agree with TRBD1. V trimming: 3 bases; J trimming: 7 bases; junction bases outside the gene matches: 7. Germline V gene data show CDR1 as SEHNR and CDR2 as FQNEAQ (reference sequence). The CDR3 is 15 residues long. The CDR3 DNA sequence: TGTGCCAGCAGCTTGGGACAGGGTTTTAAGAATGAGCAGTTCTTC. It codes for CASSLGQGFKNEQFF.

The chain links TRBV5-6 to TRBJ2-5, with 14 bases matching TRBD2. Trimming took 4 bases from V and 12 from J; bases not matched to a gene: 11. The germline V gene encodes CDR1 SGHDT and CDR2 YYEEEE. This CDR3 spans 15 amino acids. The CDR3 is CASSSRGTSGGQEYF. In nucleotides, the CDR3 is TGTGCCAGCAGCAGTAGGGGGACTAGCGGGGGCCAAGAGTACTTC.

Notes on this clone: It is unclear where the CDR3 begins or ends on the DNA, so no DNA is shown, and the CDR3 is as TCRdb lists it. The chain links TRBV5-6 to TRBJ1-2. Per the germline V gene, CDR1 is SGHDT and CDR2 is YYEEEE. Inclusive of both ends, the CDR3 amounts to 18 amino acids. The CDR3 region is CASSREMATPSVRLGYTF.

The chain combines TRBV4-3 with TRBJ1-4; possible D gene TRBD1, 6 bases. The CDR3 loop spans 19 amino acids. V shed 4 bases and J shed 0 bases, with 21 bases lying between them. The V gene's germline CDR1 is LGHNA and CDR2 YSLEER. The CDR3 region has the DNA TGCGCCAGCAGCCTCCGGAGGGGGGCGCGGGGGACAACTAATGAAAAACTGTTTTTT. Protein sequence: CASSLRRGARGTTNEKLFF.

The chain joins TRBV25-1 to TRBJ1-2, with 7 bases matching TRBD1. Germline trimming cut 8 bases from V and 6 bases from J; bases unmatched to any gene: 3. This CDR3 spans 11 amino acids. CDR1 is MGHDK and CDR2 is SYGVNS in the germline V gene. The CDR3 loop is CASAGGNGYTF. In nucleotides, the CDR3 is TGTGCCAGCGCAGGGGGAAATGGCTACACCTTC.

The chain combines TRBV5-4 with TRBJ1-2; D not resolved. The CDR3 length is 18 residues. Germline V lookup: CDR1 SGHNT, CDR2 YYREEE (reference sequence). Trimming cost V 1 base and J 0 bases, with 19 bases left between them. CDR3 sequence: CASSLYPPPGEPNYGYTF. The DNA of the CDR3 is TGTGCCAGCAGCTTGTATCCCCCTCCAGGAGAACCTAACTATGGCTACACCTTC. Drawing the rest from reference TRBV5-4 and TRBJ1-2, the complete variable domain is ETGVTQSPTHLIKTRGQQVTLRCSSQSGHNTVSWYQQALGQGPQFIFQYYREEENGRGNFPPRFSGLQFPNYSSELNVNALELDDSALYLCASSLYPPPGEPNYGYTFGSGTRLTVV.

The rearrangement joins TRBV5-6 to TRBJ1-1; D remains unclear. V lost 4 bases and J 2 bases, leaving 18 bases between the germline ends. This CDR3 spans 16 amino acids. Germline CDR1 and CDR2: SGHDT and YYEEEE. The CDR3 loop is CASSLGTGFPNTEAFF. In DNA form, the CDR3 reads TGTGCCAGCAGCCTGGGTACGGGTTTTCCTAACACTGAAGCTTTCTTT.

The genes are TRBV6-5 and TRBJ2-7; 7 positions agree with TRBD1. The CDR3 covers 13 residues. V was pared by 8 bases and J by 2 bases, with 6 bases of the junction left unmatched. Germline V lookup: CDR1 MNHEY, CDR2 SVGAGI. CDR3 coding DNA: TGTGCCAGCCGACAGACAGGGCCCTACGAGCAGTACTTC. Translated, it gives CASRQTGPYEQYF.

The chain joins TRBV10-1 to TRBJ2-7; the D gene is possibly TRBD1 (5 bases). The CDR3 spans 14 residues. With 3 bases removed from V and 4 bases from J, the gap between germline ends came to 13 bases. The germline V gene encodes CDR1 WNHNN and CDR2 SYGVQD (reference sequence). The CDR3 spells CASSDQDITYEQYF. The DNA of the CDR3 is TGCGCCAGCAGTGACCAGGACATTACGTACGAGCAGTACTTC.

This clone appeared a single time. This chain connects TRBV7-9 to TRBJ1-1; D unclear. The CDR3 is made up of 12 amino acids. The V end lost 3 bases, the J end lost 4 bases, and 6 bases lay between the germline ends. Germline V gene data show CDR1 as SEHNR and CDR2 as FQNEAQ (reference sequence). CDR3 in DNA: TGTGCCAGCAGCTTCCCGTCCACTGAAGCTTTCTTT. Its translation is CASSFPSTEAFF.

The chain recombines TRBV2 with TRBJ1-2, with D unresolved. The germline V gene has CDR1 SNHLY and CDR2 FYNNEI. The CDR3 contains 15 residues. Deletions cut 0 bases from V and 2 bases from J, with 10 bases between. As DNA, the CDR3 is TGTGCCAGCAGTGAAGCGCTAGGAGAAAACTATGGCTACACCTTC. Translating gives CASSEALGENYGYTF. The whole variable domain, filled in from reference TRBV2 and TRBJ1-2, reads EPEVTQTPSHQVTQMGQEVILRCVPISNHLYFYWYRQILGQKVEFLVSFYNNEISEKSEIFDDQFSVERPDGSNFTLKIRSTKLEDSAMYFCASSEALGENYGYTFGSGTRLTVV.

V gene TRBV27 combines with J gene TRBJ2-7, with D possibly matching TRBD1 (5 bases). Per germline, CDR1 MNHEY and CDR2 SMNVEV (reference sequence). V was shortened by 7 bases and J by 4 bases, with 14 bases between the two germline ends. The length of the CDR3 is 13 residues. The CDR3 region is CASKEPGKYEQYF. The DNA for the CDR3 is TGTGCCAGCAAGGAGCCAGGGAAGTACGAGCAGTACTTC.

This clone appeared a single time. V gene TRBV5-1 combines with J gene TRBJ2-2; 7 nucleotides align to TRBD1. The CDR3 sequence is 16 residues long. Germline CDR1 SGHRS, CDR2 YFSETQ. The V and J ends lost 3 bases and 5 bases, in that order; junction bases with no gene match: 10. CDR3 sequence (DNA): TGCGCCAGCAGCTCCACCAGGCCGACAGGGACCGGGGAGCTGTTTTTT. Translation gives CASSSTRPTGTGELFF.

The rearrangement links TRBV7-8 to TRBJ2-1, with D tentatively TRBD1 (5 bases). This CDR3 contains 17 residues. The germline V gene encodes CDR1 SGHVS and CDR2 FQNEAQ. Trimming left V 1 base short and J 3 bases short, with 16 bases between. CDR3 nucleotides: TGTGCCAGCAGCTTAGGTCATCAGGGTCCCTTCTACAATGAGCAGTTCTTC. Translated: CASSLGHQGPFYNEQFF.

For this clone: The junction does not match germline at one end; this may be a read error. The genes are TRBV6-1 and TRBJ2-7; 7 bases map to TRBD2. The CDR3 is 15 residues long. The germline gives CDR1 MNHNS, CDR2 SASEGT. CDR3 sequence reads: CASSQAGRSSYEQYF. In nucleotides, the CDR3 is TGTGCCAGCAGTCAAGCGGGGCGGAGCTCCTACGAGCAGTACTTC.

The chain combines TRBV28 with TRBJ1-6, with 8 bases identical to TRBD1. CDR3 length equals 15 residues. V lost 4 bases, J lost 8 bases, and 7 bases stayed unmatched. CDR1 is MDHEN and CDR2 is SYDVKM in the germline V gene. The CDR3 sequence is CASSSSQGADSPLHF. Here the CDR3 DNA reads TGTGCCAGCAGTTCCTCCCAGGGGGCGGATTCACCCCTCCACTTT.

This sequence joins TRBV27 and TRBJ1-1; D is perhaps TRBD1 (6 bases). Trimming shortened V by 5 bases and J by 12 bases, and 13 bases separated the two germline ends. The V gene's germline CDR1 is MNHEY and CDR2 SMNVEV (reference sequence). The CDR3 runs to 11 residues. CDR3 DNA sequence: TGTGCCAGCAGTCTCGACAGGATGACTTTCTTT. Its translation is CASSLDRMTFF.

The chain employs TRBV13 and TRBJ2-4; possible D gene TRBD1, 5 bases. The ends were cut back, 5 bases at V and 0 bases at J, with 11 bases in the middle. The germline V gene encodes CDR1 PRHDT and CDR2 FYEKMQ (reference sequence). CDR3 length: 15 residues. CDR3 sequence: CASSARQIAKNIQYF. CDR3 in DNA: TGTGCCAGCAGCGCCAGACAGATAGCCAAAAACATTCAGTACTTC.

This chain uses TRBV1 with TRBJ2-1. TRBV1 is a documented pseudogene. This CDR3 comprises 14 residues. CDR3 in DNA: TGCACCAGCAGCCAAGTGGGGATTGCCAATGAGCAGTTCTTC. It encodes CTSSQVGIANEQFF.

The chain is built from TRBV6-1 and TRBJ1-3, with unresolved D. Trimming left V 5 bases short and J 0 bases short, with 8 bases between. This CDR3 is built from 14 residues. CDR1 MNHNS and CDR2 SASEGT come from the germline V gene. The chain's CDR3 is CASSLRDSGNTIYF. DNA for the CDR3: TGTGCCAGCAGTTTACGGGACTCTGGAAACACCATATATTTT.

In its sample, this clone was seen once. The V call is TRBV4-3, the J call TRBJ1-2; D unresolved. In germline, CDR1 is LGHNA, CDR2 YSLEER. V was shortened by 1 base and J by 7 bases, with 16 bases between the two germline ends. The CDR3 totals 15 residues. The CDR3 nucleotides read TGCGCCAGCAGCCAAGTAGACCAGGACTACGGTGGCTACACCTTC. Amino acid sequence: CASSQVDQDYGGYTF.

This clone has just one count. The chain combines TRBV9 with TRBJ2-1, with 14 bases matching TRBD2. Germline trimming cut 0 bases from V and 9 bases from J; bases unmatched to any gene: 11. Germline CDR1 is SGDLS and CDR2 is YYNGEE. CDR3 length equals 18 residues. The CDR3 region is CASSVGLAGGAPAFEQFF. The CDR3 bases are TGTGCCAGCAGCGTAGGACTAGCGGGGGGGGCCCCTGCGTTTGAGCAGTTCTTC.

This clone was recorded only once. The chain combines TRBV5-4 with TRBJ2-2; no clear D. The CDR3 extends over 13 amino acids. In germline, CDR1 is SGHNT, CDR2 YYREEE (reference sequence). The germline V and J ends were trimmed by 5 bases and 3 bases, with 8 bases remaining between them. Here the CDR3 reads CASRQLDTGELFF. The CDR3, as DNA: TGTGCCAGCAGACAGCTCGACACCGGGGAGCTGTTTTTT.

The chain uses TRBV29-1 and TRBJ2-5; the D gene could be TRBD1 or TRBD2 (6 bases each). CDR3 length equals 14 residues. The germline V gene encodes CDR1 SQVTM and CDR2 ANQGSEA. V lost 8 bases and J lost 0, with 16 bases in between. CDR3 sequence (DNA): TGCAGCCTAGGGAGGACAGAGTACCAAGAGACCCAGTACTTC. It is translated as CSLGRTEYQETQYF.